Listed below are T cell receptor beta chains from one sample, sequenced in a study of graft-versus-host responses after intestinal transplantation. Profiling relied on immunoSEQ multiplex PCR, and the TCRdb table lists in-frame clones only, not all of them. The sample consists of 8,800 or so clones, less than 80% of them appearing once. This specimen consisted of ileum tissue, obtained 500 to 550 days after intestinal transplant. The source is a human patient who received an intestinal transplant, so some T cells may come from the graft donor. Each CDR3 is given with its conserved first and last residue. Fields, in order: V gene, J gene, D gene, clone size, CDR3 protein, CDR3 DNA. The D gene is left open where the match is weak. Only part of the rows carry a size: once, few, many, or a class if the clone is expanded.

TRBV15	TRBJ2-3	TRBD1	-	CATSRDLRQGKDTQYF	TGTGCCACCAGCAGAGATCTTAGACAGGGGAAAGATACGCAGTATTTT
TRBV10-3	TRBJ1-2	-	-	CAIKLPIYGYTF	TGTGCCATCAAGCTGCCAATCTATGGCTACACCTTC
TRBV5-1	TRBJ1-5	-	-	CASSPGDSNQPQHF	TGCGCCAGCAGCCCCGGGGATAGCAATCAGCCCCAGCATTTT
TRBV7-2	TRBJ2-7	-	-	CASTISGLTYEQYF	TGTGCCAGCACCATTAGCGGATTAACCTACGAGCAGTACTTC
TRBV7-9	TRBJ1-5	-	-	CASSLGDYNQPQHF	TGTGCCAGCAGCTTGGGGGACTACAATCAGCCCCAGCATTTT
TRBV29-1	TRBJ2-1	-	-	CSVTTGVSYNEQFF	TGCAGCGTTACTACCGGGGTCTCCTACAATGAGCAGTTCTTC
TRBV9	TRBJ2-7	TRBD1	-	CASSGGTGEYEQYF	TGTGCCAGCAGCGGCGGGACAGGGGAATACGAGCAGTACTTC
TRBV15	TRBJ1-4	-	-	CATSRDTGAANEKLFF	TGTGCCACCAGCAGAGATACGGGGGCTGCTAATGAAAAACTGTTTTTT
TRBV4-3	TRBJ2-2	-	few	CASSQEVRGWAGELFF	TGCGCCAGCAGCCAAGAAGTTAGGGGGTGGGCCGGGGAGCTGTTTTTT
TRBV11-2	TRBJ2-5	-	-	CASSFDVRGETQYF	TGTGCCAGCAGCTTCGATGTACGGGGAGAGACCCAGTACTTC
TRBV27	TRBJ2-1	-	-	CASSLSRYNEQFF	TGTGCCAGCAGTTTATCCCGTTACAATGAGCAGTTCTTC
TRBV6-5	TRBJ2-2	-	once	CASSPEQGFAGELFF	TGTGCCAGCAGTCCAGAACAGGGATTTGCCGGGGAGCTGTTTTTT
TRBV27	TRBJ2-2	-	-	CASSHRDPDTGELFF	TGTGCCAGCAGTCACCGGGACCCCGACACCGGGGAGCTGTTTTTT
TRBV7-2	TRBJ2-3	-	-	CASSLGGSDTQYF	TGTGCCAGCAGCTTAGGGGGCTCAGATACGCAGTATTTT
TRBV6-1	TRBJ2-7	TRBD2	-	CASRHLAGGGEQYF	TGTGCCAGCAGACACCTAGCGGGAGGAGGCGAGCAGTACTTC
TRBV11-3	TRBJ2-2	TRBD1	few	CASSTYRGRTGAGELFF	TGCGCCAGCAGCACCTACAGGGGGAGGACGGGGGCCGGGGAGCTGTTTTTT
TRBV6-5	TRBJ1-3	-	-	CASSSRQVVSGNTIYF	TGTGCCAGCAGTTCAAGACAGGTCGTCTCTGGAAACACCATATATTTT
TRBV9	TRBJ2-5	TRBD1	once	CASSDGDRPYQETQYF	TGTGCCAGCAGCGATGGGGACAGACCGTACCAAGAGACCCAGTACTTC
TRBV6-5	TRBJ2-5	TRBD2	-	CASRPGLAGIVAQYF	TGTGCCAGCAGACCCGGACTAGCGGGGATAGTGGCCCAGTACTTC
TRBV6-4	TRBJ1-2	-	-	CASSPTADYGYTF	TGTGCCAGCAGCCCGACAGCAGACTATGGCTACACCTTC
TRBV28	TRBJ2-7	TRBD2	-	CATPVFGGRDYEQYF	TGTGCCACCCCAGTTTTTGGCGGGAGGGACTACGAGCAGTACTTC
TRBV18	TRBJ1-3	-	few	CASSQLRDTIYF	TGTGCCAGCTCACAACTGAGAGACACCATATATTTT